Given below is one TCR beta chain in context. Only a few counts were recorded for this clone. Its target antigen remains unknown. Base qualities are not provided; no much larger clone lies one nucleotide away. Donors were healthy HIV-negative adults with no recently reported acute infections or vaccinations. All donors were Caucasian adults living in Nashville, Tennessee, USA. Magnetic negative selection was used to enrich CD4+ T cells, after which naive cells were positively selected on CD45RA and the negative fraction became the memory subset. After blood collection by leukapheresis, PBMCs were isolated using Ficoll-Histopaque density gradient centrifugation and then cryopreserved in the vapor phase of liquid nitrogen. Purity and quantity of every magnetically sorted T cell population were checked by analytical flow cytometry. Each sorted fraction had its genomic DNA isolated and then quantified by UV absorbance on a Nanodrop 2000c.

The V end loses 0 bases and the J end loses 10 bases, and a stretch of 7 bases separates them. CDR1 GTSNPN and CDR2 SVGIG are derived from the germline V gene (reference sequence). Taken from cysteine to phenylalanine, the CDR3 has 11 residues. The sequence is cut down to CDR3 DNA, 33 bases in frame from base 1. This entry belongs to a study of shared clonotypes between healthy human individuals (dated by TCRdb to about 2020). Background on the whole study: The cohort included a few men and a couple of women between 18 and 49 years of age. Per donor, three plates each were used for CD4 naive and CD4 memory, two for CD8 naive, and one for CD8 memory. Blood TCR repertoires of five healthy adults were deeply sequenced to estimate repertoire size and the extent of clonotype sharing between individuals. To increase sequencing depth and limit assay-specific biases, different laboratories used diverse techniques to prepare libraries and sequence TCR repertoires. Each donor's leukapheresis produced roughly between roughly 0.94 and 9.5 billion PBMCs.

Using the deep immunoSEQ assay, multiplex PCR amplified TCR CDR3 regions from genomic DNA. For each cell subset, the extracted genomic DNA was distributed evenly across all wells of several immunoSEQ 96-well plates, and each plate served as one replicate. For sorted subsets, around 200 ng genomic DNA, equal to 30,000 or so T cell genomes, was loaded into each replicate PCR. The purified libraries were quantified using a Qubit 3.0 fluorometer, sized with a Bioanalyzer 2100, and then quantified again using the KAPA Library Quantification kit. Every immunoSEQ 96-well plate was sequenced on a separate single-read 150-cycle Illumina NextSeq 550 flow cell. Per the source publication's procedure: The immunoSEQ output contained only junctional sequences without quality scores, so filtering could not match that applied to full-length reads. Sequences were annotated with PyIR, a Python wrapper for IgBLAST v1.9, using IMGT germline references to assign V/J genes and CDR3. Reads with weak V/J assignments (E-value above 1e-6), missing CDR3, stop codons, out-of-frame junctions, or ambiguous translated residues were removed. V3J clonotypes were defined as sequences sharing an identical inferred V gene, J gene, and CDR3 amino acid sequence. Percentage overlap between repertoires was calculated by dividing the number of shared unique clonotypes by the size of the smaller repertoire. Three approaches were used to assess repertoire richness: RTK rarefaction, the Chao1 estimator, and Recon v2.1 estimates of unobserved clonotypes. OLGA was used to compute generation probabilities for all TCRbeta clonotypes that the gDNA method yielded from several donors. Entries here come from immuneACCESS through TCRdb and include only in-frame sequences with V and J called. Some clones fail to appear in such tables; in the studies checked, an unresolved V gene covers under half of the shortfall, and the cause of the remainder is unknown. V and J calls plus clone size are reproduced from that table; the DNA served to infer D and trimming. Within this sample are just over 2,000,000 clones, with 85% to 95% of them counted one time only. 0.13% of the sample is taken by the ten largest.

Results the study describes overall, beyond this receptor: Pairwise subsampling led to the expectation that sequencing depth would affect the degree of clonotype sharing among donors. The genetic and exposure-history diversity represented was limited by the small number of donors. Rarefaction of sorted-subset datasets indicated incomplete sequencing despite the large sequencing depth. Larger estimated clonotype richness was generally found for naive subsets than for memory subsets. Sharing across several donors was observed for approximately 5% of naive CD4, 3.5% of naive CD8, around 2.5% of memory CD4, and about 0.4% of memory CD8 clonotypes. Higher generation probabilities were observed for clonotypes shared by all four sorted-subset donors than for non-shared clonotypes. Only blood was sampled, and tissue TCR repertoires likely differ from those in blood.

Sequenced input: naive CD4+ T cells sorted from blood. The meaning of the sample's cell subset or site label: CD45RA+ positively selected. The chain is made from TRBV30 and TRBJ2-1, with the identity of the D gene unclear. This clonotype was obtained from a young man in good health. Here is the DNA: TGTGCCTGGAGTGTATTAGCAGAGCAGTTCTTC. Its protein is CAWSVLAEQFF.